This TCR beta chain comes out of a study of technical replicates of blood from a handful of donors (dated by TCRdb to 2017 to 2019). From a lookup of the germline V gene, CDR1 and CDR2 are LGHNT and FRNRAP. V loses 5 bases at its end and J loses 3 bases; junction bases beyond the gene matches: 5. There are 16 amino acids in the CDR3, from cysteine to phenylalanine inclusive. Left in the record is the CDR3 DNA by itself, 48 bases read in frame from the first base. Library preparation was by the immunoSEQ multiplex PCR assay. Not all clones reach the TCRdb copy of this immuneACCESS table, which keeps in-frame sequences only. Checked studies attribute under half of the gap to unresolved V genes and leave the rest unexplained. The sample table records under 80,000 clones; 91% of these occur just once. The ten largest clones represent around 0.37% of the sample. Turning to this clone: Its recognized antigen is unknown. No base qualities exist here, and no much larger clone lies one base off it.

The rearrangement joined TRBV12-5 to TRBJ2-2, with 11 bases aligning to TRBD2. The sequenced material came from T cells isolated from PBMCs. This TCR was sampled from a human donor in good health. Some clones in this sample may be carry-over from other donors' samples. The CDR3 reads as follows: CASGTGTSGYTGELFF. In nucleotide form, the sequence is TGTGCTAGTGGTACCGGGACTAGCGGATACACCGGGGAGCTGTTTTTT.